Listed here is a single T cell receptor beta chain. The data derive from a study of blood T cell repertoires in COVID-19. Study as a whole: The study drew acute and convalescent COVID-19 samples from the United States, Italy and Spain. The cDNA or gDNA used as material had been derived from T cells, B-cell-depleted T cells, or PBMCs.

Recruitment covered about two dozen US areas and drew participants whose ages spanned about 18 to 100 years. Original handling: Scientists estimated how many nucleated cells there were by amplifying reference gene primers. Generated by immunoSEQ multiplex PCR, the TCRdb table keeps only in-frame clones and is missing some. V, J and clone size reflect that table, while D and trimming were determined from the DNA. The repertoire holds approximately 210,000 clones, with around 80% as singletons. Germline lookup yields CDR1 SGDLS and CDR2 YYNGEE. J was trimmed by 2 bases and V by 4 bases; bases with no gene match: 7. This CDR3 comprises 16 residues.

The sample was PBMCs or T cells enriched from blood (not recorded which). This clonotype was obtained from a woman aged 45-65 years with acute COVID-19. The chain recombines TRBV9 with TRBJ2-3, with 10 bases identical to TRBD2. CDR3 protein: CASSTSGGASTDTQYF. The CDR3 DNA follows: TGTGCCAGCAGCACCAGCGGGGGGGCATCCACAGATACGCAGTATTTT.